This entry describes one T cell receptor (beta chain). An amount of RNA that ranged from roughly 0.5 to 1 ug was reverse transcribed with random hexamers. Using its own MiXCR run on the immunoSEQ multiplex PCR reads, TCRdb lists one record per CDR3 protein. The sample lists a few hundred thousand distinct CDR3 sequences, 65% to 90% occurring once. Trimming at V came to 3 bases and at J to 4 bases, leaving 6 bases not matched to a gene. Germline-derived CDR1 and CDR2 are LNHDA and SQIVND (reference sequence). This CDR3 has 15 amino acids. This record belongs to a study of CD8 T cells in Susac syndrome.

Material: CD8+ T cells from PBMCs. The chain links TRBV19 to TRBJ2-1; TRBD1 matches at 7 bases. This clonotype was sampled from a human donor with multiple sclerosis. Here the CDR3 reads CASSIRDSFYNEQFF. As DNA, the CDR3 is TGTGCCAGTAGTATCCGGGACAGCTTTTACAATGAGCAGTTCTTC.